Below are 20 T cell receptor beta chains sequenced from a single sample in a study of blood T cell repertoires in COVID-19. Generated by immunoSEQ multiplex PCR, the TCRdb table keeps only in-frame clones and is missing some. The sample includes 99,000 or so clones, roughly 80% of them seen just once. The sample comprised peripheral blood. All receptors derive from an elderly woman with acute or convalescent COVID-19.

V usage is TRBV18 and J usage is TRBJ2-2; maybe TRBD1 (5 bases). Deletions cut 3 bases from V and 2 bases from J, with 7 bases between. The CDR3 has 14 residues. From germline, CDR1 is KGHSH and CDR2 LQKENI. The CDR3 bases are TGTGCCAGCTCACCGGGGCCAAACACCGGGGAGCTGTTTTTT. Amino acid sequence: CASSPGPNTGELFF.

This chain joins TRBV13 and TRBJ2-5; TRBD2 matches 7 bases. The CDR3 length is 16 residues. Trimming cost V 6 bases and J 5 bases; bases outside gene matches: 15. CDR1 and CDR2 from the germline V gene are PRHDT and FYEKMQ (reference sequence). Here the CDR3 reads CASRNWAGENRETQYF. CDR3 nucleotide sequence: TGTGCCAGCAGAAACTGGGCGGGAGAAAACCGGGAGACCCAGTACTTC.

The J gene is TRBJ2-1, the V gene TRBV11-3, with TRBD2 matching over 7 bases. Germline CDR1 SGHNT, CDR2 YENEEA. The CDR3 consists of 19 residues. V dropped 1 base and J dropped 7; count of bases not matched to a gene: 19. The CDR3 nucleotides are TGTGCCAGCAGCTTAGTAGGTGTAGGCGGGAGAGTGGAAGGGAATGAGCAGTTCTTC. This gives the protein CASSLVGVGGRVEGNEQFF.

V usage is TRBV3-1 (or the pseudogene TRBV3-2) and J usage is TRBJ1-6; 7 nucleotides match TRBD1. The CDR3 has 14 residues. Germline trimming cut 5 bases from V and 8 bases from J; bases unmatched to any gene: 6. Germline V lookup: CDR1 LGHDT, CDR2 YNNKEL (reference sequence). CDR3: CASSYTGEDSPLHF. The DNA for the CDR3 is TGTGCCAGCAGCTACACAGGGGAGGATTCACCCCTCCACTTT.

The chain recombines TRBV6-4 with TRBJ2-1; 7 positions match TRBD2. The V gene end was trimmed by 5 bases and the J gene end by 9 bases; junction bases not matched to a gene: 4. Germline V gene data show CDR1 as MRHNA and CDR2 as SNTAGT. The CDR3 is made up of 12 amino acids. CDR3 residues: CASSSSGGEQFF. Written as DNA, the CDR3 is TGTGCCAGCAGTTCCTCGGGGGGTGAGCAGTTCTTC.

V usage is TRBV3-1 (or the pseudogene TRBV3-2) and J usage is TRBJ2-5, with TRBD2 matching over 7 bases. Trimming at V came to 0 bases and at J to 1 base, leaving 11 bases not matched to a gene. The CDR3 has 18 amino acids. Germline CDR1 LGHDT, CDR2 YNNKEL (reference sequence). CDR3 DNA sequence: TGTGCCAGCAGCCAAGATTGGGGGGGGACTCGAGGCCAAGAGACCCAGTACTTC. It is translated as CASSQDWGGTRGQETQYF.

This chain connects TRBV7-9 to TRBJ2-5, with 9 positions matching TRBD1. V trimming: 11 bases; J trimming: 2 bases; junction bases outside the gene matches: 9. CDR3 size: 14 residues. Germline V CDR1 and CDR2: SEHNR, FQNEAQ (reference sequence). CDR3 sequence: CAHPSGTGQETQYF. The DNA for the CDR3 is TGTGCCCATCCTTCCGGGACAGGGCAAGAGACCCAGTACTTC.

This clone was detected only a few times. V and J are TRBV10-3 and TRBJ2-5; maybe TRBD2 (6 bases). The CDR3 runs 15 residues. V shed 2 bases and J shed 5 bases, with 15 bases lying between them. Per the germline V gene, CDR1 is ENHRY and CDR2 is SYGVKD. CDR3 sequence: CAISEPGGPWETQYF. The CDR3 coding sequence is TGTGCCATCAGTGAGCCCGGAGGGCCTTGGGAGACCCAGTACTTC.

This clone was counted a single time. The chain employs TRBV7-8 and TRBJ2-7; no definite D call. V dropped 5 bases and J dropped 6 bases, with 14 bases sitting between them. The CDR3 extends over 13 amino acids. Germline CDR1 is SGHVS and CDR2 is FQNEAQ. The CDR3: CASSRGNSFEQYF. CDR3 nucleotide sequence: TGTGCCAGCAGCCGAGGCAATAGCTTCGAGCAGTACTTC.

This chain joins TRBV6-6 and TRBJ2-7, with D perhaps TRBD2 (6 bases). CDR3 length equals 17 residues. Trimming cost V 5 bases and J 4 bases, with 24 bases left between them. Germline V gene lookup returns CDR1 MNHNY and CDR2 SVGAGI (reference sequence). The CDR3 DNA sequence: TGTGCCAGCAGTCGCTCTGGCTCCGGGACTGGAGCGTACGAGCAGTACTTC. It yields the protein CASSRSGSGTGAYEQYF.

The V gene is TRBV5-1, the J gene TRBJ2-7; a weak D match, TRBD1 (7 bases). Per the germline V gene, CDR1 is SGHRS and CDR2 is YFSETQ. Trimming took off 3 bases at V and 5 bases at J, with 18 bases between the two ends. This CDR3 is 15 amino acids long. The CDR3 here is CASSSYTGDLDEQYF. The CDR3 DNA reads as TGCGCCAGCAGCTCTTATACAGGGGACTTGGACGAGCAGTACTTC.

This chain links TRBV25-1 with TRBJ2-7; no definite D call. V lost 3 bases, J lost 2 bases, and 2 bases lay in between. Germline values: CDR1 MGHDK, CDR2 SYGVNS. The CDR3 extends over 11 amino acids. The chain's CDR3 is CASSDTYEQYF. The CDR3 bases are TGTGCCAGCAGTGACACCTACGAGCAGTACTTC.

The chain is built from TRBV5-5 and TRBJ1-4; no clear D gene. The CDR3 length is 15 residues. Trimming shortened V by 0 bases and J by 0 bases, and 6 bases separated the two germline ends. Germline lookup yields CDR1 SGHKS and CDR2 YYEKEE (reference sequence). CDR3 coding DNA: TGTGCCAGCAGCTTGGGGACTTCAACTAATGAAAAACTGTTTTTT. Translation: CASSLGTSTNEKLFF.

This clone came up once. The chain joins TRBV5-1 to TRBJ1-4, with D unclear. The V and J ends lost 3 bases and 8 bases respectively, with 17 bases between them. Germline-derived CDR1 and CDR2 are SGHRS and YFSETQ. This CDR3 is built from 15 residues. The CDR3 coding sequence is TGCGCCAGCAGCTACACTTACCTTTTGGGCGAAAAACTGTTTTTT. It codes for CASSYTYLLGEKLFF.

The CDR3 nucleotides are TGTGCCAGCATTAGCACAGGATTAGTTGGCTACACCTTC. Protein sequence: CASISTGLVGYTF. This rearrangement joins TRBV28 to TRBJ1-2; tentative D call: TRBD1 (5 bases). The CDR3 runs 13 residues. The germline CDR1 and CDR2 sequences are MDHEN and SYDVKM. Trimming took 7 bases from V and 7 from J, leaving 16 bases between them.

The chain recombines TRBV3-1 (or the pseudogene TRBV3-2) with TRBJ2-7; tentatively, D is TRBD1 (5 bases). There are 17 residues in the CDR3. CDR1 and CDR2 from the germline V gene are LGHDT and YNNKEL (reference sequence). Trimming shortened V by 1 base and J by 3 bases, and 19 bases separated the two germline ends. For the CDR3, the DNA is TGTGCCAGCAGCCAAGCTCCGGACAAGGCCCGCAACTACGAGCAGTACTTC. This translates into CASSQAPDKARNYEQYF.

This chain joins TRBV4-3 and TRBJ2-1; perhaps TRBD2 as D (6 bases). Looked up from germline, CDR1 is LGHNA and CDR2 is YSLEER. The CDR3 spans 17 residues. V was shortened by 0 bases and J by 6 bases, with 18 bases between the two germline ends. CDR3 sequence (DNA): TGCGCCAGCAGCCAAGATATCGGGAGCGGCCTCGCCAATGAGCAGTTCTTC. It translates to CASSQDIGSGLANEQFF.

The V and J genes are TRBV23-1 and TRBJ1-3; D is perhaps TRBD1 (5 bases). TRBV23-1 is reported as an ORF; its role is uncertain. V lost 0 bases, J lost 7 bases, and 19 bases lay in between. The CDR3 is 17 amino acids. This CDR3 reads CASSQSPLQGFGNTIYF. CDR3 in DNA: TGCGCCAGCAGTCAATCCCCCTTGCAGGGTTTCGGGAACACCATATATTTT.

CDR3 nucleotides: TGCGCCAGCAGCTTGGGGACGGGGATGGGCGCAGATACGCAGTATTTT. This codes for CASSLGTGMGADTQYF. The chain recombines TRBV5-1 with TRBJ2-3, with D maybe TRBD2 (5 bases). V gave up 0 bases and J gave up 4 bases, with 15 bases separating them. Germline V gene sequence: CDR1 SGHRS, CDR2 YFSETQ. The CDR3 has 16 residues.

The V call is TRBV18, the J call TRBJ2-2; 9 bases align to TRBD2. Unmatched junction bases numbered 11, after V lost 2 bases and J lost 4 bases. Germline V gene sequence: CDR1 KGHSH, CDR2 LQKENI. This CDR3 comprises 18 residues. In nucleotides, the CDR3 is TGTGCCAGCTCACCATCAGCGGCGGGAGGGACAATCACCGGGGAGCTGTTTTTT. Protein sequence: CASSPSAAGGTITGELFF.